Below are 25 T cell receptor beta chains sequenced from a single sample in a study of T cells expressing NK-cell markers. TCRdb derives one entry per CDR3 protein from the 5' RACE reads, leaving out DNA. With 550,000 to 600,000 distinct CDR3 sequences in the sample, the ten largest clones hold approximately 4%. Material: blood T cells: a sorted CD56 or NKG2C T cell subset, CD4+ or CD8+ T cells, or bulk PBMC T cells (not recorded which). The receptors here all came from a man aged 18 to 29 in good health.

The chain joins TRBV5-1 to TRBJ2-1; TCRdb reports TRBD2, a call that lacks DNA to check it against. The length of the CDR3 is 15 residues. The germline V gene encodes CDR1 SGHRS and CDR2 YFSETQ. The CDR3 loop reads CASSSSGIDPNEQFF.

CDR3: CASKGLDYYGYTF. The chain uses TRBV27 and TRBJ1-2. Germline CDR1 is MNHEY and CDR2 is SMNVEV (reference sequence). The CDR3 totals 13 residues.

The V and J genes are TRBV6-5 and TRBJ1-1. This CDR3 spans 12 amino acids. Germline CDR1 and CDR2: MNHEY and SVGAGI. The CDR3 here is CASRDTNTEAFF.

The chain recombines TRBV29-1 with TRBJ2-1; no DNA is available, so the TRBD1 call from TCRdb remains unchecked. The CDR3 spans 13 residues. CDR1 and CDR2 (germline): SQVTM, ANQGSEA. CDR3 sequence: CSVDRQGAGEQFF.

The V and J genes are TRBV7-2 and TRBJ1-1; the D call of TRBD1 rests on TCRdb alone, since no DNA is present to check it. Germline V gives CDR1 SGHTA, CDR2 FQGNSA. The CDR3 covers 13 residues. The CDR3 region is CASSSQTGWPAFF.

The chain recombines TRBV6-2 or TRBV6-3 with TRBJ2-7; as DNA is missing, the TRBD2 call by TCRdb cannot be tested. Per germline, CDR1 MNHEY and CDR2 SVGEGT. The CDR3 spans 15 residues. The CDR3 protein is CAAYPRAGETRQQYF.

Here the CDR3 reads CASSLDRYNSPLHF. The rearrangement uses TRBV12-3 or TRBV12-4 and TRBJ1-6. The CDR3 is 14 residues long.

The V and J genes are TRBV4-3 and TRBJ1-4; TCRdb outputs TRBD1, but without DNA this stays unchecked. CDR1 and CDR2 (germline): LGHNA, YSLEER. The CDR3 loop spans 17 amino acids. This chain's CDR3 is CASSQGVLWGPNEKLFF.

V is TRBV12-3 or TRBV12-4 and J is TRBJ2-1; TCRdb outputs TRBD2, but without DNA this stays unchecked. The CDR3 has 15 amino acids. The CDR3 loop reads CASSLLAGGLDEQFF.

This chain connects TRBV24-1 to TRBJ2-1; TCRdb's assignment of TRBD1 cannot be checked, as there is no DNA. This CDR3 region has 16 residues. From germline, CDR1 is KGHDR and CDR2 SFDVKD. CDR3 residues: CATSDWTGTGYNEQFF.

This chain connects TRBV4-1 to TRBJ2-1; the TCRdb call, TRBD2, lacks DNA for checking. Germline CDR1 reads MGHRA; CDR2 reads YSYEKL. The CDR3 runs to 15 residues. The CDR3 is CASSLQEGPYNEQFF.

The chain uses TRBV4-3 and TRBJ2-2; TCRdb gives TRBD2 as the D gene, but with no DNA this cannot be confirmed. This CDR3 region has 14 residues. CDR1 is LGHNA, CDR2 YSLEER, per germline. The CDR3: CASSQGNSGGELFF.

This chain joins TRBV4-3 and TRBJ2-7; TCRdb outputs TRBD1, but without DNA this stays unchecked. The CDR3 is made up of 17 amino acids. Germline CDR1 reads LGHNA; CDR2 reads YSLEER. CDR3: CASSQDFDGQLTYEQYF.

This chain uses TRBV12-3 or TRBV12-4 with TRBJ2-3; no DNA is available, so the TRBD1 call from TCRdb remains unchecked. This CDR3 comprises 16 residues. CDR3 in amino acids: CASSLWPQVASDTQYF.

The chain carries TRBV6-1 and TRBJ2-2; TCRdb selects TRBD2, and the lack of DNA leaves this call unchecked. The CDR3 sequence is 16 residues long. The germline V gene encodes CDR1 MNHNS and CDR2 SASEGT. This chain's CDR3 is CASRLAGLAGTGELFF.

The J gene is TRBJ1-5, the V gene TRBV10-3. The CDR3 consists of 13 residues. The germline gives CDR1 ENHRY, CDR2 SYGVKD. CDR3 residues: CAISGGRDQPQHF.

V and J are TRBV7-2 and TRBJ1-5; TCRdb lists TRBD1, though no DNA is available to test this call. Germline V gene lookup returns CDR1 SGHTA and CDR2 FQGNSA. The CDR3 contains 14 residues. Here the CDR3 reads CASSQGTINQPQHF. Based on the CDR3 plus reference TRBV7-2 and TRBJ1-5, the full variable domain is GAGVSQSPSNKVTEKGKDVELRCDPISGHTALYWYRQSLGQGLEFLIYFQGNSAPDKSGLPSDRFSAERTGGSVSTLTIQRTQQEDSAVYLCASSQGTINQPQHFGDGTRLSIL.

The rearrangement links TRBV7-9 to TRBJ1-2; the TRBD1 assignment by TCRdb is unverifiable without DNA. The germline V gene has CDR1 SEHNR and CDR2 FQNEAQ (reference sequence). This CDR3 is 11 amino acids long. The CDR3 is CAIWTDYGYTF. Full variable domain (missing parts from reference TRBV7-9 and TRBJ1-2): DTGVSQNPRHKITKRGQNVTFRCDPISEHNRLYWYRQTLGQGPEFLTYFQNEAQLEKSRLLSDRFSAERPKGSFSTLEIQRTEQGDSAMYLCAIWTDYGYTFGSGTRLTVV.

The J gene is TRBJ2-7, the V gene TRBV11-1. The CDR3 is made up of 13 amino acids. Germline V lookup: CDR1 SGHAT, CDR2 FQDESV (reference sequence). This CDR3 reads CASELGFSYEQYF.

The CDR3 is CASSSLERRTDTQYF. This chain uses TRBV6-2 or TRBV6-3 with TRBJ2-3. Germline V gene sequence: CDR1 MNHEY, CDR2 SVGEGT. CDR3 length: 15 amino acids.

The chain uses TRBV6-4 and TRBJ2-1; TCRdb proposes TRBD2, but this gene call is untestable without DNA. This CDR3 has 14 amino acids. Looked up from germline, CDR1 is MRHNA and CDR2 is SNTAGT. The CDR3 loop reads CASSETSGSYEQFF.

V gene TRBV12-3 or TRBV12-4 combines with J gene TRBJ2-7; as DNA is missing, the TRBD1 call by TCRdb cannot be tested. CDR3 length: 18 amino acids. The CDR3 region is CASSPDGGGVPRPYEQYF.

CDR3 sequence: CASSLSVGADTEAFF. This rearrangement joins TRBV27 to TRBJ1-1; the D call of TRBD1 rests on TCRdb alone, since no DNA is present to check it. The CDR3 runs to 15 residues. From germline, CDR1 is MNHEY and CDR2 SMNVEV (reference sequence).

The CDR3 loop reads CSARPGLADIYNEQFF. The gene calls are TRBV20-1 and TRBJ2-1; TCRdb names TRBD2, which stays unverified in the absence of DNA. CDR1 and CDR2 from the germline V gene are DFQATT and SNEGSKA (reference sequence). The CDR3 runs 16 residues.

V is TRBV6-1 and J is TRBJ2-1; TCRdb returns TRBD2, unconfirmable since there is no DNA. The germline gives CDR1 MNHNS, CDR2 SASEGT. The CDR3 runs to 16 residues. CDR3 loop: CASTGSGASSYNEQFF.